The source of this T cell receptor beta chain is a study of cytomegalovirus exposure and HLA in healthy donors. The PCR used 60 Vbeta and 13 Jbeta primers. Assay used: immunoSEQ multiplex PCR; TCRdb lists only in-frame clones, some missing. Of around 170,000 clones listed, 76% are singletons. The germline V and J ends were trimmed by 10 bases and 1 base, with 13 bases remaining between them. The length of the CDR3 is 13 residues. Germline assignment: CDR1 MDHEN and CDR2 SYDVKM. This clonotype was obtained from a man aged 18 to 29 in good health and CMV-seronegative. The chain uses TRBV28 and TRBJ1-2; D is uncertain. The sequencing input was PBMCs. The CDR3 spells CATETGDNYGYTF. The CDR3 DNA sequence: TGTGCCACCGAAACCGGGGATAACTATGGCTACACCTTC.